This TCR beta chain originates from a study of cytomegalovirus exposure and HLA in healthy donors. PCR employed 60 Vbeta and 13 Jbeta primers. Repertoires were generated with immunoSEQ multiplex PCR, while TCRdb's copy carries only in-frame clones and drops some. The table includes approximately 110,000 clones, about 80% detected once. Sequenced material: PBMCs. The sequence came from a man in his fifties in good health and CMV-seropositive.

CDR3 nucleotides: TGTGCCAGCACAGTCAGGGGGATGGCCGGGGAGCTGTTTTTT. The encoded protein is CASTVRGMAGELFF. The chain uses TRBV2 and TRBJ2-2, with TRBD1 matching over 7 bases. The CDR3 consists of 14 residues. The J segment lost 6 bases and the V segment lost 7 bases, leaving 8 bases of the junction unmatched. Germline-derived CDR1 and CDR2 are SNHLY and FYNNEI.